These 5 T cell receptor beta chains came from one sample sequenced in a study of vaccination and CD4 T cells after COVID-19. Time point reported: late sampling 161 to 241 days after vaccination in a few convalescent patients. Treatment reported: roughly 10-day PBMC culture with coronavirus spike peptide pools or control peptides (ViraFEST assay). The study sequenced cultured CD4+ T cell DNA using the Oncomine TCR Beta short-read assay. TCRdb recomputed calls from the PCR reads with MiXCR, one row per CDR3 protein. The table shows around 25,000 distinct CDR3 sequences, with less than 40% occurring only once. These TCRs' antigens remain unknown. This specimen was CD4+ T cells from blood, cultured in vitro, taken about 7 months after SARS-CoV-2 vaccination. These receptors originate from a human donor who had recovered from COVID-19.

Only a few counts were recorded for this clonotype. The chain links TRBV28 to TRBJ2-7; 9 bases agree with TRBD1. After removal of 5 bases from V and 2 bases from J, the junction contained 1 base not matched to a gene. In germline, CDR1 is MDHEN, CDR2 SYDVKM. There are 13 residues in the CDR3. This CDR3 is CASSRDRAYEQYF. CDR3 DNA sequence: TGTGCCAGCAGTCGGGACAGGGCCTACGAGCAGTACTTC.

The V call is TRBV20-1, the J call TRBJ2-7; D possibly corresponds to TRBD2 (6 bases). CDR3 length: 15 amino acids. Germline V gene data show CDR1 as DFQATT and CDR2 as SNEGSKA (reference sequence). Trimming removed 6 bases at V and 4 bases at J, with 22 bases between. CDR3 sequence: CSARGGSRERYEQYF. DNA of the CDR3: TGCAGTGCCCGAGGAGGGAGTCGGGAGCGGTACGAGCAGTACTTC.

The sample holds a few counts of this clonotype. J is TRBJ2-1 and V is TRBV6-1, with D unclear. Germline assignment: CDR1 MNHNS and CDR2 SASEGT. V was pared by 7 bases and J by 3 bases, with 10 bases between. The CDR3 runs to 13 residues. Here the CDR3 reads CASTWAGYNEQFF. The CDR3 region has the DNA TGTGCCAGCACGTGGGCTGGCTACAATGAGCAGTTCTTC.

The chain recombines TRBV10-3 with TRBJ2-5, with 9 bases that match TRBD2. CDR3 size: 16 residues. J lost 5 bases, V lost 10 bases, and 17 bases had no gene match. Germline values: CDR1 ENHRY, CDR2 SYGVKD. CDR3 sequence (DNA): TGTGCCACCGCGGAACTGGGTAGCGGGAGTGAGGAGACCCAGTACTTC. Translating it yields CATAELGSGSEETQYF.

This chain connects TRBV6-5 to TRBJ2-7, with 8 bases fitting TRBD1. The germline CDR1 and CDR2 sequences are MNHEY and SVGAGI. This CDR3 has 13 amino acids. The J segment lost 8 bases and the V segment lost 4 bases, leaving 7 bases of the junction unmatched. The CDR3 region has the DNA TGTGCCAGCAGTTTTCGGACAGGGTATCAGCAGTACTTC. This sequence encodes CASSFRTGYQQYF.